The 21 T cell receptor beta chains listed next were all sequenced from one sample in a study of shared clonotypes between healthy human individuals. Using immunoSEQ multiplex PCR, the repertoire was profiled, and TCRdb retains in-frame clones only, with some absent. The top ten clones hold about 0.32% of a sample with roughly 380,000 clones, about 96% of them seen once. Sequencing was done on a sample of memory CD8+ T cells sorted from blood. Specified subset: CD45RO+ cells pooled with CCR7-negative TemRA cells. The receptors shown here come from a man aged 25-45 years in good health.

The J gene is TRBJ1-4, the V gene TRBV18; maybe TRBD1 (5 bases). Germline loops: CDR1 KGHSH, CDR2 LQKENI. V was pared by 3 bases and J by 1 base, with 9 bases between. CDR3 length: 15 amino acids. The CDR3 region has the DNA TGTGCCAGCTCACCCGGGGGACTAACTAATGAAAAACTGTTTTTT. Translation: CASSPGGLTNEKLFF.

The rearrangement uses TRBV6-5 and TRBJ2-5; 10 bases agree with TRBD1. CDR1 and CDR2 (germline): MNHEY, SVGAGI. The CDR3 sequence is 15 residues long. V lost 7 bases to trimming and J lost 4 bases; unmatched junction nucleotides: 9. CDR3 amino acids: CASKTTDRGRETQYF. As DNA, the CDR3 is TGTGCCAGCAAAACGACTGACAGGGGGCGAGAGACCCAGTACTTC.

DNA of the CDR3: TGTGCCAGCAGTTGGTCCTTGAGGGGGCAGGGCTACACCTTC. This translates into CASSWSLRGQGYTF. The chain recombines TRBV28 with TRBJ1-2; 7 bases fit TRBD1. There are 14 residues in the CDR3. After removal of 4 bases from V and 8 bases from J, the junction contained 10 bases not matched to a gene. Germline assignment: CDR1 MDHEN and CDR2 SYDVKM.

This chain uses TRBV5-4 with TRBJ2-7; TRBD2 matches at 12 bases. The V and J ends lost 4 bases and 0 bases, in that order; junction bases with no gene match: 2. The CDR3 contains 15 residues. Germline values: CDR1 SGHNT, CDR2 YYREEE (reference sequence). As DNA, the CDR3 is TGTGCCAGCAGCCGGACTAGCGGGAACTCCTACGAGCAGTACTTC. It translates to CASSRTSGNSYEQYF.

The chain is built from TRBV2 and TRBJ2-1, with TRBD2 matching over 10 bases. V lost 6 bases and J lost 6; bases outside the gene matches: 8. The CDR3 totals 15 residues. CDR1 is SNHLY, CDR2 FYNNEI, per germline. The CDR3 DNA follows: TGTGCCAGCAGGGTAGCGGGAGGCACGGGCAATGAGCAGTTCTTC. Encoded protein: CASRVAGGTGNEQFF.

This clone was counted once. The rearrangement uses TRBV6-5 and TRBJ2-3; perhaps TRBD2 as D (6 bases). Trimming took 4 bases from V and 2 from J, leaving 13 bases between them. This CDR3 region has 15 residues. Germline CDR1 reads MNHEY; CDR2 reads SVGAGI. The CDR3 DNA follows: TGTGCCAGCAGTTCTCGGGGGTTCCCCACAGATACGCAGTATTTT. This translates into CASSSRGFPTDTQYF.

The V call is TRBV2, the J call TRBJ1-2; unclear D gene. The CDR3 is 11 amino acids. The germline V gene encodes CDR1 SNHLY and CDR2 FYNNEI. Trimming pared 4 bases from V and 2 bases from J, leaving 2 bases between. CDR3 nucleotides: TGTGCCAGCAGTGGGAACTATGGCTACACCTTC. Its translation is CASSGNYGYTF.

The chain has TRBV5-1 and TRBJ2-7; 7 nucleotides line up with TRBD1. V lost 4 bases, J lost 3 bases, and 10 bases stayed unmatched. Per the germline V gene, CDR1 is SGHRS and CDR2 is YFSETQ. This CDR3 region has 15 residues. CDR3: CASSPDEGQSYEQYF. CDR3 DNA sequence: TGCGCCAGCAGCCCGGATGAGGGACAGAGCTACGAGCAGTACTTC.

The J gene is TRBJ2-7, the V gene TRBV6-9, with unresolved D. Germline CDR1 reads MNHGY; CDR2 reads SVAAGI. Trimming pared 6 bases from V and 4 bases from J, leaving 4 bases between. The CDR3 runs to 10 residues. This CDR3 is CASRGYEQYF. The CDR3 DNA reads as TGTGCCAGCAGGGGGTACGAGCAGTACTTC.

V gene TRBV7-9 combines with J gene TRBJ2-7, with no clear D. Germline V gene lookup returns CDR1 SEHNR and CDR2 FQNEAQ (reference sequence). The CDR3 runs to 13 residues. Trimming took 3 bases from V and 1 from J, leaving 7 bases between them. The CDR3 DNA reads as TGTGCCAGCAGCTTTCGACATTCCTACGAGCAGTACTTC. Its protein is CASSFRHSYEQYF.

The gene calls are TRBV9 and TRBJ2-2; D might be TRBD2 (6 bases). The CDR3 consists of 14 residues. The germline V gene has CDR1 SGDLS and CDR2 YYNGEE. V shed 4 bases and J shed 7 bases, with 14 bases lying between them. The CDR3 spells CASSPRLVGGELFF. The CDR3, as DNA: TGTGCCAGCAGCCCTAGACTAGTCGGCGGGGAGCTGTTTTTT.

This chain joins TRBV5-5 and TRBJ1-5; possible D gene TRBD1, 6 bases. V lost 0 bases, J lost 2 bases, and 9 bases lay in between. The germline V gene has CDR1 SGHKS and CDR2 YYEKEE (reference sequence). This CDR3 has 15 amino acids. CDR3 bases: TGTGCCAGCAGCTTGGAACGGACAGGCAATCAGCCCCAGCATTTT. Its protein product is CASSLERTGNQPQHF.

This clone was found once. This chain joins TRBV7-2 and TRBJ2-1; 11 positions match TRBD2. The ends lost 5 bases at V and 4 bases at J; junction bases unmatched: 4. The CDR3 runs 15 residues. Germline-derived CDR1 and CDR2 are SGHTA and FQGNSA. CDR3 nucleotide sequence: TGTGCCAGCAGCCTGACTAGCGGGAAGTACAATGAGCAGTTCTTC. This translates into CASSLTSGKYNEQFF.

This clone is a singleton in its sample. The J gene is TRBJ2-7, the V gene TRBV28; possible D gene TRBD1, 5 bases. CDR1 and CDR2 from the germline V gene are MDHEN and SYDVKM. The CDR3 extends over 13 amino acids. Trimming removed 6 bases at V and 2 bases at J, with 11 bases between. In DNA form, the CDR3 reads TGTGCCAGCAGCCCTACAGGCGCCTACGAGCAGTACTTC. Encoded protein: CASSPTGAYEQYF. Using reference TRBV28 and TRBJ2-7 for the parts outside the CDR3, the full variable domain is DVKVTQSSRYLVKRTGEKVFLECVQDMDHENMFWYRQDPGLGLRLIYFSYDVKMKEKGDIPEGYSVSREKKERFSLILESASTNQTSMYLCASSPTGAYEQYFGPGTRLTVT.

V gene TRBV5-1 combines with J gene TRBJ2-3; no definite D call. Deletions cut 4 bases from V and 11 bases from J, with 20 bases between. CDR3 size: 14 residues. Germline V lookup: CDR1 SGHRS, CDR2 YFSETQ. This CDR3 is CASSAIGEAYEQYF. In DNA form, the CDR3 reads TGCGCCAGCAGCGCGATAGGCGAGGCATACGAGCAGTATTTT.

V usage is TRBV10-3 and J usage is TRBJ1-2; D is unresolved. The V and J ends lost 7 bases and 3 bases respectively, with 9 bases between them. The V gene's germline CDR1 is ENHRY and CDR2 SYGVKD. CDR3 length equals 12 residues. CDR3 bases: TGTGCCATCAAGCTTAGTGACTATGGCTACACCTTC. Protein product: CAIKLSDYGYTF.

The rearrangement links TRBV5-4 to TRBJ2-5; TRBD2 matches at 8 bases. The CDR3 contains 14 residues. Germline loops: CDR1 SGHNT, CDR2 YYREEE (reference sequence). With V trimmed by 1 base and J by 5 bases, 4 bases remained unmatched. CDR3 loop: CASSLSGSGETQYF. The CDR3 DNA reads TGTGCCAGCAGCTTGAGCGGGAGTGGGGAGACCCAGTACTTC.

This CDR3 is CASSSRGGPPTDTQYF. The CDR3 DNA reads TGTGCCAGCAGCTCCCGAGGGGGACCCCCCACAGATACGCAGTATTTT. J is TRBJ2-3 and V is TRBV7-3; TRBD1 might be the D (6 bases). The CDR3 consists of 16 residues. Germline V gene data show CDR1 as SGHTA and CDR2 as FQGTGA. Between the trimmed V and J ends, which lost 4 bases and 2 bases, there was a span of 16 bases.

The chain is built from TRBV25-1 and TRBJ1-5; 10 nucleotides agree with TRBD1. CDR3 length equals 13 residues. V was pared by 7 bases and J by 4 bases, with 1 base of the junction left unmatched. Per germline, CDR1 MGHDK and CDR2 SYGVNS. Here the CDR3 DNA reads TGTGCCAGCAAGGGACAGGGGAATCAGCCCCAGCATTTT. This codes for CASKGQGNQPQHF.

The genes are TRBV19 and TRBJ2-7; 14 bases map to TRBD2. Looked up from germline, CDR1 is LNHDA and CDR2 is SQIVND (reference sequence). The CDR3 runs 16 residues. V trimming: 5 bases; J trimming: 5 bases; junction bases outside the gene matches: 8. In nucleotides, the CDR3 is TGTGCCAGTAGTCCCCTGACTAGCGGGAGGGCCCACGAGCAGTACTTC. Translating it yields CASSPLTSGRAHEQYF.

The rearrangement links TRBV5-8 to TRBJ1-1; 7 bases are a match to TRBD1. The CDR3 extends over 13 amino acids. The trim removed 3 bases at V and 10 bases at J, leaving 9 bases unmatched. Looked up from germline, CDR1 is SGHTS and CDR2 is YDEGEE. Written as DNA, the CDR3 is TGTGCCAGCAGCTCGACAGGGCGAAAGAGAGCTTTCTTT. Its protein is CASSSTGRKRAFF.